The following is a TCR beta chain sequence with its context. Its specificity is not known. Isolated RNA was reverse transcribed in full, so expressed TCRB transcripts were sequenced. The table came from immunoSEQ multiplex PCR; TCRdb's copy has only in-frame clones and leaves some out. The sample shows over 200,000 clones, roughly a tenth of them seen only once. The sample originates from a study of beta chain features in type 1 diabetes. The wider study: Patient and healthy donor groups were alike in age, gender and cell yields.

V dropped 1 base and J dropped 0 bases, with 8 bases sitting between them. The length of the CDR3 is 15 residues. Germline V gives CDR1 LGHNA, CDR2 YNFKEQ. Study-level findings and limits: PCR might favor shorter templates, but any such skew would affect patients and controls equally. Significant though moderate, a shortening of TCRB CDR3s appeared in all four CD4+ subsets of Type 1 diabetes patients.

The purity of all sorted populations exceeded 98%. Sequencing input: naive CD4+ T cells from blood. J is TRBJ2-3 and V is TRBV4-2; D possibly corresponds to TRBD2 (6 bases). This clonotype originated in a man aged 30 to 39 with type 1 diabetes. The CDR3 DNA is TGTGCCAGCAGCCAAGCCGGACTAAGCACAGATACGCAGTATTTT. Residues: CASSQAGLSTDTQYF.